This record concerns one T cell receptor beta chain sequence. The sample holds many counts of this clonotype. Its cognate antigen has yet to be identified. No base qualities exist here, and no much larger clone lies one base off it. The sample originates from a study of read filtering for tumor transcriptome and immune sequencing (TCRdb year 2020). Regarding the study in general: The cohort had 17 male and approximately 15 female patients with a mean age of about 66 years, ranging from roughly 45 to 90. By revised international staging, eight or nine patients were R-ISS I, 16 were R-ISS II and roughly seven were R-ISS III. After DNase treatment, whole-transcriptome libraries were prepared using the TruSeq RNA Access Library Prep Kit. Per sample, about 3.5 to 10.27 million TCR-region mapped reads were obtained with IR-seq, compared with only 85 to 1273 with RNA-seq. TCR repertoires obtained by targeted immune repertoire sequencing and by bulk whole-transcriptome sequencing performed on the same bone marrow samples were compared. One of the main goals was to work out a read-filtering strategy for immune repertoire data, in particular whether clonotypes backed by only a single read should be removed.

As encoded in the germline V gene, CDR1 is SGHVS while CDR2 is FNYEAQ. The CDR3 has 12 amino acids, counting the end cysteine and phenylalanine. Just CDR3 DNA is preserved here, 36 bases in frame from base 1. V gives up 5 bases and J gives up 9 bases, and the segment between their germline ends measures 11 bases. Starting from 400 ng RNA, TCR libraries were constructed with the Immunoverse kit using molecular barcoded adaptors that cover the alpha/delta and beta/gamma chains. TCR library preparation used the same RNA that was used for transcriptome sequencing. Sequencing of TCR libraries was carried out on an Illumina HiSeq 4000 with 2 x 150 cycles. The original pipeline was this. TCR reads were aligned to human V, D, J and C references and assembled into CDR3 clonotypes with MiXCR, including quality filtering and error correction. The tcR package in R was used for analysis of clonotype counts and gene usage diversity. For inspection of raw mapping reads, RNA-seq reads were mapped by STAR aligner version 2.5.3a onto GRCh37 of the human genome. To test how sequencing depth affected the clonotypes detected, IR-seq fastq files were randomly downsampled with Seqtk 1.3. The public reads were quality trimmed at Q25 with fastp and then assembled into clones with MiXCR by TCRdb, keeping productive beta chains. Each entry is one CDR3 protein sequence, shown with its most common DNA and genes. TCRdb, rather than the study authors, made the V and J calls. This sample has around 140,000 distinct CDR3 sequences in its table, and about 13% of those were observed once. The ten largest clones capture 7% to 9% of the sample.

Summary of the overall study and its limitations: Compared with RNA-seq, IR-seq captured clonotypes at much greater depth and more reliably, and a smaller IR-seq throughput was enough to identify most of the shared clonotypes. The correlation between IR-seq and RNA-seq shared clonotype proportions rose when single-read clonotypes were removed. Rather than purified T cells, the sorted CD138-negative fraction was a mixed bone marrow immune population. Single-read clonotypes made up around 85% of clonotypes but only 3.5% to 4.5% of total reads in IR-seq, compared with more than 65% of clonotypes and roughly 40% of reads in RNA-seq.

Bone marrow was sampled from every patient at the time of active disease. Bone marrow mononuclear cells were isolated by Ficoll-Hypaque density gradient centrifugation. To remove myeloma plasma cells, the cells were labeled with CD138 magnetic microbeads on a MACS separator, and CD138-negative cells were then collected by negative selection. Purity of the isolated cells was checked by flow cytometry on an Attune NxT using CD138 antibodies. Total RNA was extracted with TRIzol reagent and quantified with a NanoDrop spectrophotometer. Paired RNA-seq and IR-seq were performed on the CD138-negative bone marrow sample of each patient.

Sequences were obtained from a population of CD138-negative cells sorted from bone marrow. In the paper's terms, the cell subset or site label means: bone marrow mononuclear cells depleted of CD138+ plasma/myeloma cells by negative magnetic selection. The V gene is TRBV7-6 and the J gene is TRBJ2-1; the D gene cannot be resolved reliably. The clonotype originates from a donor at least 40 years old with multiple myeloma. The DNA is as follows: TGTGCCAGCAGCCCGTCCTATGGTGAGCAGTTCTTC. Its product reads: CASSPSYGEQFF.